This is a list of T cell receptor beta chains from one sample in a study of patients and donors after allogeneic stem cell transplantation. Each CDR3 protein gets one entry after TCRdb re-called the RT-PCR reads with MiXCR. The sample comprises some 960,000 distinct CDR3 sequences, roughly 18% of which are singletons, and 5.5% to 6.5% rests with the top ten. The sequenced sample consisted of blood, either unsorted or a sorted T cell fraction (not recorded which). These receptor sequences come from a human donor who was either an allogeneic HSCT recipient or a stem cell or donor lymphocyte infusion donor (not recorded which). It is not recorded whose cells these are; they may come from a transplant donor. Both conserved end residues are part of each CDR3. Each record gives: J gene, D gene, clone size, V gene, CDR3 protein, CDR3 DNA. D genes are given only for firm matches. Rows may omit the clone size; those that give it use once, few, many or a size class.

J: TRBJ2-5; D: TRBD2; size: NA; V: TRBV6-1; CDR3: CASSEGRGEQETQYF; DNA: TGTGCCAGCAGTGAAGGGCGGGGGGAGCAAGAGACCCAGTACTTC
J: TRBJ2-2; D: NA; size: few; V: TRBV9; CDR3: CASSRGPSNTGELFF; DNA: TGTGCCAGCAGTAGGGGTCCCTCAAACACCGGGGAGCTGTTTTTT
J: TRBJ2-7; D: NA; size: NA; V: TRBV4-1; CDR3: CASSQVSRGASYEQYF; DNA: TGCGCCAGCAGCCAAGTTTCCCGCGGGGCATCCTACGAGCAGTACTTC
J: TRBJ2-7; D: NA; size: NA; V: TRBV3-1; CDR3: CASSQDWSYEQYF; DNA: TGTGCCAGCAGCCAAGATTGGTCCTACGAGCAGTACTTC
J: TRBJ2-1; D: NA; size: NA; V: TRBV4-1; CDR3: CASSHRAYNEQFF; DNA: TGCGCCAGCAGCCACAGGGCGTACAATGAGCAGTTCTTC
J: TRBJ1-6; D: TRBD1; size: few; V: TRBV5-1; CDR3: CASSWGQANSPLHF; DNA: TGCGCCAGCAGCTGGGGACAGGCCAATTCACCCCTCCACTTT
J: TRBJ2-3; D: NA; size: NA; V: TRBV20-1; CDR3: CSARADSTDTQYF; DNA: TGCAGTGCAAGAGCGGACAGCACAGATACGCAGTATTTT
J: TRBJ2-1; D: NA; size: NA; V: TRBV6-5; CDR3: CASSYLSKYNEQFF; DNA: TGTGCCAGCAGTTACTTGAGCAAATACAATGAGCAGTTCTTC
J: TRBJ2-2; D: TRBD2; size: NA; V: TRBV2; CDR3: CASSLIKGTSANTGELFF; DNA: TGTGCCAGTAGCCTAATTAAAGGGACTAGCGCAAACACCGGGGAGCTGTTTTTT
J: TRBJ1-3; D: NA; size: NA; V: TRBV6-1; CDR3: CASRTTGLHPWYF; DNA: TGTGCCAGCAGAACTACAGGGTTACATCCTTGGTATTTT
J: TRBJ2-2; D: TRBD2; size: few; V: TRBV7-8; CDR3: CASSRGGKNTGELFF; DNA: TGTGCCAGCAGCAGGGGAGGGAAGAACACCGGGGAGCTGTTTTTT